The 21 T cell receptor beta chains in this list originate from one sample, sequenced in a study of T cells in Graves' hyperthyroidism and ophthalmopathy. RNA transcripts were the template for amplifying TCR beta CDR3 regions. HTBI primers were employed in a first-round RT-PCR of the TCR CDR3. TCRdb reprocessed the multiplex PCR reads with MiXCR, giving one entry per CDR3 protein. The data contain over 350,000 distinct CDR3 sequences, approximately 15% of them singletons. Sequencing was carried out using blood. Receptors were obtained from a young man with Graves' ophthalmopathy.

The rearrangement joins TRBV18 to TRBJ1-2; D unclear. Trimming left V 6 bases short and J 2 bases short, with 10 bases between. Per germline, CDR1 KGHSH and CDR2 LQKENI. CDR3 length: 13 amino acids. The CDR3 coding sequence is TGTGCCAGCTCTCCAGACAAGAACTATGGCTACACCTTC. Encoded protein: CASSPDKNYGYTF.

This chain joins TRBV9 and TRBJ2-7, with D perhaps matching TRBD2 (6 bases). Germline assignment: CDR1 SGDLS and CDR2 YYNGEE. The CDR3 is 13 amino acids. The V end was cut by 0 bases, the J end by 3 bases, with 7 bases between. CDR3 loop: CASSVGTNYEQYF. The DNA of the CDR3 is TGTGCCAGCAGCGTAGGGACTAACTACGAGCAGTACTTC.

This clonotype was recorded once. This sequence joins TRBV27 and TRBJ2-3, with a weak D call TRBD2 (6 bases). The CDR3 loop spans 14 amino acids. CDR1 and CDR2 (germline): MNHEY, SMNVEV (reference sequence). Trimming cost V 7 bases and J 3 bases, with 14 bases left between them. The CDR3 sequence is CASIDGGSTDTQYF. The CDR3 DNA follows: TGTGCCAGCATTGATGGGGGGAGTACAGATACGCAGTATTTT.

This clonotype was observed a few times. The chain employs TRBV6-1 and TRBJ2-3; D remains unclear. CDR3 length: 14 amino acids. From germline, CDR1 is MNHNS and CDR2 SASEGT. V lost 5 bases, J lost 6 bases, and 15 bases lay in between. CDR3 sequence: CASSYADSSDTQYF. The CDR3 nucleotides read TGTGCCAGCAGTTACGCGGATAGTTCGGATACGCAGTATTTT.

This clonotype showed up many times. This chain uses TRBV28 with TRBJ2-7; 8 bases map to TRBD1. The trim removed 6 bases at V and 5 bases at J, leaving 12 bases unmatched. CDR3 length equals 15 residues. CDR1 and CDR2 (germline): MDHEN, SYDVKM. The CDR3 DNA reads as TGTGCCAGCAGCCCACTCGGACAGGGAGGTAACGAGCAGTACTTC. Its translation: CASSPLGQGGNEQYF.

CDR3 sequence (DNA): TGTGCCAGCAGTGGGACAGGGGTCGGGTGGACTGAAGCTTTCTTT. Protein: CASSGTGVGWTEAFF. This chain uses TRBV2 with TRBJ1-1; 9 bases fit TRBD1. Germline assignment: CDR1 SNHLY and CDR2 FYNNEI. The CDR3 is made up of 15 amino acids. V trimming: 4 bases; J trimming: 5 bases; junction bases outside the gene matches: 8.

The CDR3 is CASSFQGGVGEQYF. CDR3 bases: TGTGCCAGCAGCTTTCAGGGAGGCGTAGGAGAGCAGTACTTC. The chain recombines TRBV11-3 with TRBJ2-7; D perhaps matches TRBD2 (6 bases). This CDR3 is built from 14 residues. From germline, CDR1 is SGHNT and CDR2 YENEEA. V was shortened by 3 bases and J by 7 bases, with 16 bases between the two germline ends.

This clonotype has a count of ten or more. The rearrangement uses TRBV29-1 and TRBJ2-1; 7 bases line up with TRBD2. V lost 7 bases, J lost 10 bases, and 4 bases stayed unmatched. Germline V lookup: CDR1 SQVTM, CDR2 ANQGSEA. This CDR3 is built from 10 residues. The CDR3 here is CSGGGVEQFF. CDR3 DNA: TGCAGCGGGGGGGGGGTCGAGCAGTTCTTC.

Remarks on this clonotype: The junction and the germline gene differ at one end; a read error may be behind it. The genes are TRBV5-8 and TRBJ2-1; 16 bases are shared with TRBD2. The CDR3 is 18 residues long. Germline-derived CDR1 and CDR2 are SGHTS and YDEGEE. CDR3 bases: TGCGCCAGCAGCTTGGGGGGACTAGCGGGAGGGCCCTCGAATGAGCAGTTCTTC. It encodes CASSLGGLAGGPSNEQFF.

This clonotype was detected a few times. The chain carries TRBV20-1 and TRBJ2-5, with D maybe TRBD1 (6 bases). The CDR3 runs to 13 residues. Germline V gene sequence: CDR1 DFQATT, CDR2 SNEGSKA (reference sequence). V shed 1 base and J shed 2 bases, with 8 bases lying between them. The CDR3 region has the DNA TGCAGTGCTAGAGGGGACACTCAAGAGACCCAGTACTTC. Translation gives CSARGDTQETQYF.

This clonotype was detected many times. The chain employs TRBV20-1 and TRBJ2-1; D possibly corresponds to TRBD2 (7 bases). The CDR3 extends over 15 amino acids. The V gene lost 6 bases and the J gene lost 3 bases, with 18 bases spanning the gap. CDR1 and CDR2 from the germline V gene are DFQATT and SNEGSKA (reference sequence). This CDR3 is CSAPAGASDYNEQFF. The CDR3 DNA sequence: TGCAGTGCCCCCGCGGGGGCCAGCGACTACAATGAGCAGTTCTTC.

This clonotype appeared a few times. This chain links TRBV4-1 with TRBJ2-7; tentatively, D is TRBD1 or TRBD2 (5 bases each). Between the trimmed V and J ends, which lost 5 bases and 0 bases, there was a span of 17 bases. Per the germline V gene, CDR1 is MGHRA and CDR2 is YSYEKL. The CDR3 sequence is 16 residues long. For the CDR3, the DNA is TGCGCCAGCAGCTCCCTCCCGGGGCAATCCTCCTACGAGCAGTACTTC. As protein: CASSSLPGQSSYEQYF.

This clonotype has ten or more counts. CDR3 sequence: CASSLGLAGVGYEQFF. The CDR3 DNA follows: TGTGCCAGCAGTTTAGGGCTAGCGGGAGTAGGATACGAGCAGTTCTTC. V usage is TRBV27 and J usage is TRBJ2-1, with 10 bases matching TRBD2. V lost 2 bases to trimming and J lost 10 bases; unmatched junction nucleotides: 11. CDR1 is MNHEY, CDR2 SMNVEV, per germline (reference sequence). The CDR3 runs 16 residues.

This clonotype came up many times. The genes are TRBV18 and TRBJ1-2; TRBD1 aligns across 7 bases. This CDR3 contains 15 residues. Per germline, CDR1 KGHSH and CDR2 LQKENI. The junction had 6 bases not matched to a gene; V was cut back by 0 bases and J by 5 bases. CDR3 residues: CASSPPDRPFYGYTF. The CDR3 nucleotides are TGTGCCAGCTCACCACCGGACAGGCCTTTTTATGGCTACACCTTC. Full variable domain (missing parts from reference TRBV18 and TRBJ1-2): NAGVMQNPRHLVRRRGQEARLRCSPMKGHSHVYWYRQLPEEGLKFMVYLQKENIIDESGMPKERFSAEFPKEGPSILRIQQVVRGDSAAYFCASSPPDRPFYGYTFGSGTRLTVV.

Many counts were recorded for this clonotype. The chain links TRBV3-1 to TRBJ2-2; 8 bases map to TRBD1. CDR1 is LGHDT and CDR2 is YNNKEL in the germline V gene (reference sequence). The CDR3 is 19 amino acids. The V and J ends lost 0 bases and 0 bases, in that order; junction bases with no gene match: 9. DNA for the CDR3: TGTGCCAGCAGCCAAGAGATTATTGGACAGGGTTCGAACACCGGGGAGCTGTTTTTT. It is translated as CASSQEIIGQGSNTGELFF.

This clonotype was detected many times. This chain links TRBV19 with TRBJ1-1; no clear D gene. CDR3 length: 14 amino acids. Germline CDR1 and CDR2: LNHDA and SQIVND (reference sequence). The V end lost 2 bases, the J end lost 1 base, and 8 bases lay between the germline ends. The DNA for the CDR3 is TGTGCCAGTAGTATATCTTCGGCGAACACTGAAGCTTTCTTT. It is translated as CASSISSANTEAFF.

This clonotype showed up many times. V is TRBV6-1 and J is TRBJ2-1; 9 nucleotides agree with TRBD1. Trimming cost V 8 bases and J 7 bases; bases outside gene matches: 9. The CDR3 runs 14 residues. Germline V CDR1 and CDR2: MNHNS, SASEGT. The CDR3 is CASGDRARRNEQFF. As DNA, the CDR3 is TGTGCCAGCGGGGACAGGGCTAGAAGGAATGAGCAGTTCTTC.

DNA for the CDR3: TGTGCCAGTAGTATGGTCGGGAGGGCCGGTCGGAATGAGCAGTTCTTC. Translation: CASSMVGRAGRNEQFF. The chain combines TRBV19 with TRBJ2-1; 8 positions agree with TRBD2. CDR3 length: 16 amino acids. Germline-derived CDR1 and CDR2 are LNHDA and SQIVND (reference sequence). Trimming removed 3 bases from V and 7 bases from J; junction bases left unmatched: 11. Full variable domain (remainder filled in from reference TRBV19 and TRBJ2-1): DGGITQSPKYLFRKEGQNVTLSCEQNLNHDAMYWYRQDPGQGLRLIYYSQIVNDFQKGDIAEGYSVSREKKESFPLTVTSAQKNPTAFYLCASSMVGRAGRNEQFFGPGTRLTVL.

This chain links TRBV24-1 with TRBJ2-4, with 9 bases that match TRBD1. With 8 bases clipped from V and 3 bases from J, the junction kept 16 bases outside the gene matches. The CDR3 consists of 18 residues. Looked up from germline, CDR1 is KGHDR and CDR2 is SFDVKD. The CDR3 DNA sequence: TGTGCCACCACAGGACAGGGGCAATATAGAAGGGTCAAAAACATTCAGTACTTC. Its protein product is CATTGQGQYRRVKNIQYF.

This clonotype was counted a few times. CDR3 in amino acids: CSLDRRIYNEQFF. Here the CDR3 DNA reads TGCAGCCTCGACAGGAGAATCTACAATGAGCAGTTCTTC. The chain couples TRBV29-1 to TRBJ2-1, with D possibly TRBD1 on 6 matching bases. This CDR3 has 13 residues. Trimming removed 8 bases at V and 3 bases at J, with 14 bases between. Germline assignment: CDR1 SQVTM and CDR2 ANQGSEA.

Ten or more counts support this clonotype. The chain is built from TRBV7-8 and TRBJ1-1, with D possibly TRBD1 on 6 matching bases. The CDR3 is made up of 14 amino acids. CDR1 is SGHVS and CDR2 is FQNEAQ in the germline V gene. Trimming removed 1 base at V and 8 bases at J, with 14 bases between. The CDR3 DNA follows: TGTGCCAGCAGCTTAGGGACAGACTTTGGCGAAGCTTTCTTT. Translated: CASSLGTDFGEAFF.